This is a list of T cell receptor beta chains from one sample in a study of shared clonotypes between healthy human individuals. Clones were read by immunoSEQ multiplex PCR, and TCRdb kept only the in-frame ones, dropping some. The sample consists of about 2.3 million clones, 85% to 95% of them appearing once. The sequenced sample consisted of naive CD4+ T cells from PBMCs. These receptors all come from a man between 18 and 29 years old in good health. Some clones in this sample may be carry-over from other donors' samples. Both conserved end residues are part of each CDR3. D genes are given only for firm matches. Clone size is stated in some rows and not others, as once, few, many or a class when expanded.

TGTGCCAGCAGCTTGGGGGGCGCCCTTAATGAAAAACTGTTTTTT,CASSLGGALNEKLFF,NA,TRBV5-6,NA,TRBJ1-4
TGTGCCAGCAGCTTACCTTTGCTGGACAGGGCTGGCTACACCTTC,CASSLPLLDRAGYTF,NA,TRBV7-8,TRBD1,TRBJ1-2
TGTGCCAGCAGCTTTGATAGGATCTCCACTGAAGCTTTCTTT,CASSFDRISTEAFF,NA,TRBV5-6,NA,TRBJ1-1
TGCGCCAGCAGCTTGAATCTTCCGGGGGCAGATACGCAGTATTTT,CASSLNLPGADTQYF,NA,TRBV5-1,NA,TRBJ2-3
TGCGCCAGCAGCCCGCGGGCATCCGGGACAGCGAACACCGGGGAGCTGTTTTTT,CASSPRASGTANTGELFF,NA,TRBV5-1,TRBD1,TRBJ2-2
TGTGCCAGCAGCTCGTCCGGGACAGTGAACACTGAAGCTTTCTTT,CASSSSGTVNTEAFF,few,TRBV7-2,TRBD1,TRBJ1-1
TGCGCCAGCAGCTTGGGATCGGGACCTAACTATGGCTACACCTTC,CASSLGSGPNYGYTF,NA,TRBV5-1,NA,TRBJ1-2
TGTGCCAGCTCACAGGGACAGCAAGCTAACTATGGCTACACCTTC,CASSQGQQANYGYTF,NA,TRBV18,TRBD1,TRBJ1-2
TGTGCCAGCAGCCAGGGGGCTTCTGGAAACACCATATATTTT,CASSQGASGNTIYF,NA,TRBV6-1,TRBD1,TRBJ1-3
TGCGCCAGCAGACCCTCCCTTAGCGGGGCCTACGAGCAGTACTTC,CASRPSLSGAYEQYF,NA,TRBV5-1,TRBD2,TRBJ2-7
TGTGCCAGCACCAAGGGCGGGGGCGGAGGCTACGAGCAGTACTTC,CASTKGGGGGYEQYF,NA,TRBV28,NA,TRBJ2-7
TGTGCCAGCAGGAAAGGCTCGAACACTGAAGCTTTCTTT,CASRKGSNTEAFF,NA,TRBV7-3,NA,TRBJ1-1
TGTGCCAGCAGTTTTGGCAGTTCCTACGAGCAGTACTTC,CASSFGSSYEQYF,NA,TRBV28,NA,TRBJ2-7
TGTGCCAGCAGCGAAAGGGAGAGCTCCTACAATGAGCAGTTCTTC,CASSERESSYNEQFF,NA,TRBV2,NA,TRBJ2-1
TGCGCCAGCAGCCAAGGGGACAGCGGGAGGTTCTACGAGCAGTACTTC,CASSQGDSGRFYEQYF,NA,TRBV4-1,TRBD2,TRBJ2-7
TGTGCCAGCAGCTTAGGGGGCCGGGGCTCCTACAATGAGCAGTTCTTC,CASSLGGRGSYNEQFF,NA,TRBV7-2,NA,TRBJ2-1
TGCAGCGTTGAGAGGACAACTCTAGCCAAAAACATTCAGTACTTC,CSVERTTLAKNIQYF,NA,TRBV29-1,NA,TRBJ2-4
TGTGCCAGCAGCTTGGTAGCTCTAGCCTGGATTGAGCAGTTCTTC,CASSLVALAWIEQFF,NA,TRBV5-6,NA,TRBJ2-1
TGTGCCAGCAGCTTCAGCAATGAGCAGTTCTTC,CASSFSNEQFF,NA,TRBV11-2,NA,TRBJ2-1
TGTGCCCTGGGCCTGGGGGGGATTAATACGCAGTATTTT,CALGLGGINTQYF,NA,TRBV2,TRBD2,TRBJ2-3
TGTGCCAGCAGTTTAAGAAGAGGTCTGGGCACTGAAGCTTTCTTT,CASSLRRGLGTEAFF,once,TRBV28,NA,TRBJ1-1
TGTGCCAGCAGTCCCCCGACAGGGTACCAAGAGACCCAGTACTTC,CASSPPTGYQETQYF,NA,TRBV28,TRBD1,TRBJ2-5
TGCGCCAGCAGCCAAATGGGGGATCAGCCCCAGCATTTT,CASSQMGDQPQHF,NA,TRBV4-3,NA,TRBJ1-5
TGTGCCAGCAGCCCAGGGGGGAGTGGAAACACCATATATTTT,CASSPGGSGNTIYF,once,TRBV11-3,TRBD1,TRBJ1-3
TGCGCCAGCAGCTGGGACTCCCGAGGAGAGCAGTACTTC,CASSWDSRGEQYF,NA,TRBV5-1,NA,TRBJ2-7
TGTGCCAGCAGTCCCAAAGACAGGGTAGGAAACACCATATATTTT,CASSPKDRVGNTIYF,once,TRBV28,TRBD1,TRBJ1-3
TGTGCTAGTGGCCAGGACAGGGTCAGCACAGATACGCAGTATTTT,CASGQDRVSTDTQYF,once,TRBV12-5,TRBD1,TRBJ2-3
TGTGCCATCAAAGCGCAGGATGAGCAGTTCTTC,CAIKAQDEQFF,NA,TRBV10-3,NA,TRBJ2-1
TGTGCCAGCAGTGGACCCCCGGGGTACGGGGAGACCCAGTACTTC,CASSGPPGYGETQYF,NA,TRBV25-1,NA,TRBJ2-5
TGTGCCAGCAAGGCCCAGGGGACCACTGAAGCTTTCTTT,CASKAQGTTEAFF,NA,TRBV6-1,NA,TRBJ1-1
TGTGCCAGCAGCTTACTCGGCAGGGCTGACACTGAAGCTTTCTTT,CASSLLGRADTEAFF,NA,TRBV7-2,NA,TRBJ1-1
TGTGCCTGGAGTGGGACTAGCGGGAGGAGCCCAGATACGCAGTATTTT,CAWSGTSGRSPDTQYF,NA,TRBV30,TRBD2,TRBJ2-3
TGTGCCAGCAGTGAATATCGGCGGGAGGGTAGGCAGTATTTT,CASSEYRREGRQYF,NA,TRBV6-1,TRBD2,TRBJ2-3